What follows are 16 T cell receptor beta chains derived from one specimen sequenced in a study of immune evolution from preneoplasia to lung adenocarcinoma. The protocol was immunoSEQ multiplex PCR, while the TCRdb copy is restricted to in-frame clones and leaves out a portion. The sample lists about 14,000 clones, about 80% seen once, with around 4.7% in the top ten. The sample taken for sequencing was FFPE minimally invasive lung adenocarcinoma tissue. Receptors originate from a person aged 70 to 80 with lung adenocarcinoma.

The V gene is TRBV19, the J gene TRBJ2-1, with no clear D. The V end lost 4 bases, the J end lost 2 bases, and 18 bases lay between the germline ends. The CDR3 extends over 17 amino acids. CDR1 and CDR2 (germline): LNHDA, SQIVND (reference sequence). The CDR3 loop reads CASSTPPVSLPYNEQFF. CDR3 nucleotide sequence: TGTGCCAGTAGTACCCCCCCCGTGAGCCTCCCCTACAATGAGCAGTTCTTC.

The chain has TRBV14 and TRBJ1-6; no firm D call. V lost 0 bases to trimming and J lost 9 bases, with 6 bases between them. The CDR3 is made up of 13 amino acids. CDR1 and CDR2 (germline): SGHDN, FVKESK. This CDR3 reads CASSQEAVSPLHF. The CDR3 DNA reads TGTGCCAGCAGCCAAGAGGCGGTTTCACCCCTCCACTTT.

This clone was recorded once. The chain uses TRBV5-4 and TRBJ1-2; 7 bases align to TRBD1. Germline lookup yields CDR1 SGHNT and CDR2 YYREEE (reference sequence). V lost 0 bases to trimming and J lost 6 bases; unmatched junction nucleotides: 2. This CDR3 spans 13 amino acids. Here the CDR3 DNA reads TGTGCCAGCAGCTTGGAGGGGGCGGATGGCTACACCTTC. This sequence encodes CASSLEGADGYTF.

The chain combines TRBV30 with TRBJ1-1, with D unresolved. V was cut by 3 bases and J by 3 bases, with 11 bases left in between. The CDR3 sequence is 13 residues long. CDR1 and CDR2 (germline): GTSNPN, SVGIG (reference sequence). The CDR3, as DNA: TGTGCCTGGAGGAGGATTCAGTACACTGAAGCTTTCTTT. Amino acid sequence: CAWRRIQYTEAFF.

This clone was detected a few times. The rearrangement joins TRBV2 to TRBJ1-2; D is unclear. Between the trimmed V and J ends, which lost 6 bases and 8 bases, there was a span of 13 bases. Looked up from germline, CDR1 is SNHLY and CDR2 is FYNNEI. The CDR3 spans 12 residues. CDR3 DNA sequence: TGTGCCAGCAGGGCCCGGGAGTCAGGCTACACCTTC. Residues: CASRARESGYTF.

The chain employs TRBV2 and TRBJ1-2; possible D gene TRBD1, 6 bases. Germline V lookup: CDR1 SNHLY, CDR2 FYNNEI. Trimming took off 5 bases at V and 4 bases at J, with 14 bases between the two ends. The CDR3 has 14 residues. The CDR3 loop reads CASSPLGGRYGYTF. CDR3 nucleotide sequence: TGTGCCAGCAGTCCTCTAGGGGGTCGCTATGGCTACACCTTC.

The CDR3 DNA reads as TGTGCCAGCAGCTGGGGGGGACAGGGGCTTAATTCACCCCTCCACTTT. Its protein product is CASSWGGQGLNSPLHF. The V and J genes are TRBV7-8 and TRBJ1-6; 10 bases are shared with TRBD1. Germline loops: CDR1 SGHVS, CDR2 FQNEAQ. Trimming at V came to 4 bases and at J to 6 bases, leaving 6 bases not matched to a gene. The CDR3 extends over 16 amino acids.

The chain links TRBV27 to TRBJ2-6; D ambiguous. The germline V gene has CDR1 MNHEY and CDR2 SMNVEV (reference sequence). The CDR3 has 15 residues. Trimming removed 11 bases from V and 0 bases from J, with 14 bases in between. CDR3 sequence (DNA): TGTGCCCCCCAAGTTTGGGCCTCTGGGGCCAACGTCCTGACTTTC. Its translation: CAPQVWASGANVLTF.

This chain uses TRBV7-8 with TRBJ1-2; no firm D call. Trimming pared 5 bases from V and 4 bases from J, leaving 17 bases between. Germline V gene data show CDR1 as SGHVS and CDR2 as FQNEAQ. The CDR3 totals 15 residues. The chain's CDR3 is CASSPSFLNPYGYTF. The CDR3 DNA follows: TGTGCCAGCAGCCCATCCTTTTTGAACCCCTATGGCTACACCTTC.

This clone was observed once. The rearrangement joins TRBV6-5 to TRBJ1-2, with D unclear. Germline CDR1 and CDR2: MNHEY and SVGAGI. Trimming took off 6 bases at V and 0 bases at J, with 8 bases between the two ends. The CDR3 is made up of 13 amino acids. CDR3: CASSPEANYGYTF. As DNA, the CDR3 is TGTGCCAGCAGCCCGGAGGCTAACTATGGCTACACCTTC.

The chain employs TRBV5-4 and TRBJ1-4; D is unresolved. V lost 0 bases, J lost 6 bases, and 12 bases lay in between. The CDR3 consists of 15 residues. Germline CDR1 SGHNT, CDR2 YYREEE (reference sequence). The CDR3 reads CASSLAPQGDEKLFF. The CDR3 DNA reads TGTGCCAGCAGCTTGGCCCCCCAAGGAGATGAAAAACTGTTTTTT.

The chain joins TRBV7-3 to TRBJ1-1; 7 bases align to TRBD1. The junction had 6 bases not matched to a gene; V was cut back by 0 bases and J by 11 bases. The CDR3 totals 13 residues. Germline CDR1 is SGHTA and CDR2 is FQGTGA. CDR3 DNA sequence: TGTGCCAGCAGCTTAACCGCTGACAGGGCCGCTTTCTTT. Its translation: CASSLTADRAAFF.

In nucleotides, the CDR3 is TGTGCCAGCAGCCCTCCGGTGGGGGTCGTACAGTTCTTC. This translates into CASSPPVGVVQFF. The chain links TRBV7-9 to TRBJ2-1, with D tentatively TRBD1 or TRBD2 (5 bases each). V lost 5 bases, J lost 13 bases, and 18 bases lay in between. This CDR3 is 13 amino acids long. Germline CDR1 SEHNR, CDR2 FQNEAQ (reference sequence).

This clone was seen once. V is TRBV2 and J is TRBJ1-1; maybe TRBD1 (5 bases). V was shortened by 10 bases and J by 4 bases, with 16 bases between the two germline ends. CDR1 is SNHLY and CDR2 is FYNNEI in the germline V gene. The CDR3 has 13 residues. CDR3 nucleotide sequence: TGTGCCACAAGGGAGGGGCTAGGCACTGAAGCTTTCTTT. It translates to CATREGLGTEAFF.

This clone was seen more than once but under ten times. The J gene is TRBJ1-1, the V gene TRBV5-8, with D possibly TRBD1 on 5 matching bases. Trimming stripped 4 bases from V and 3 bases from J, with 16 bases between. Germline V gene sequence: CDR1 SGHTS, CDR2 YDEGEE. This CDR3 is 15 amino acids long. CDR3 DNA: TGTGCCAGCAGCACCGGGGGTCTGCTGGACACTGAAGCTTTCTTT. Residues: CASSTGGLLDTEAFF.

This clone was observed a handful of times. This chain uses TRBV11-3 with TRBJ2-1, with TRBD2 as a possible D gene (6 bases). Trimming removed 5 bases at V and 0 bases at J, with 17 bases between. Germline-derived CDR1 and CDR2 are SGHNT and YENEEA. CDR3 length: 17 amino acids. CDR3 protein: CASSAAPGESSYNEQFF. The CDR3, as DNA: TGTGCCAGCAGCGCAGCCCCGGGGGAGAGCTCCTACAATGAGCAGTTCTTC.